Included here is one TCR beta chain sequence, with context. This entry comes from a study of blood T cell repertoires in COVID-19. On the study more broadly: The United States, Italy and Spain were the sources of the acute and convalescent COVID-19 samples. PBMCs, B-cell-depleted T cells, or T cells provided the cDNA or gDNA that made up the material.

The repertoire was sequenced with immunoSEQ multiplex PCR; TCRdb's copy has only in-frame clones and lacks some. The profile shows around 400,000 clones, 80% to 90% of them singletons. V lost 6 bases to trimming and J lost 0 bases; unmatched junction nucleotides: 15. Germline CDR1 is MNHEY and CDR2 is SVGEGT. The CDR3 loop spans 18 amino acids. Sample: peripheral blood. This chain links TRBV6-2 or TRBV6-3 with TRBJ2-7, with 9 nucleotides matching TRBD1. The sequence was collected from a woman aged 25 to 39 with COVID-19, enrolled during active disease. The CDR3 sequence is CASSYTGGAFDFSYEQYF. CDR3 sequence (DNA): TGTGCCAGCAGCTATACAGGGGGCGCTTTTGATTTCTCCTACGAGCAGTACTTC.